The source of this TCR beta chain is a study of OX40 agonist ivuxolimab in advanced cancers. About the investigation overall: The costimulatory receptor OX40 (CD134) was targeted by ivuxolimab, a fully human IgG2 agonistic monoclonal antibody. Intravenous ivuxolimab was administered to patients every 2 weeks at six dose levels: 0.01, 0.1, 0.3, 1.5, 3 and 10 mg/kg. Of the approximately 54 patients in dose escalation, around 19 had hepatocellular carcinoma, about 15 had melanoma, 9 had renal cell carcinoma and 9 had head and neck cancer. In the dose-escalation cohort, over 65% of patients were male, and the mean age was approximately 55 years, with a range of about 23 to 90. Patients were allowed to have had prior anti-PD-1, anti-PD-L1 or anti-CTLA-4 therapy, and roughly two fifths of the dose-escalation patients had been treated with checkpoint inhibitors. Partial responses occurred in three dose-escalation patients: two with cutaneous melanoma and one with hepatocellular carcinoma. Peripheral TCRbeta sequencing was intended to test whether TCR sequence diversity was altered and clonal T-cell expansion was caused by ivuxolimab. The paper covers the monotherapy dose-escalation part of the phase I ivuxolimab trial, which included N of about 50 patients. On the study overall, not on this receptor specifically: After ivuxolimab, CD8+ T cells had more expanded clones than CD4+ T cells on average. The antigen specificity of the clonally expanded peripheral T cells was not determined. In the 0.1-3.0 mg/kg groups, partial responders were among the patients with the lowest normalized peripheral clonal expansion, particularly in CD8+ T cells. At doses from 0.1 to 3.0 mg/kg, clonal expansion was seen in both CD4+ and CD8+ blood T cells between baseline and week 6. Low levels of normalized T-cell clonal expansion were also seen in some patients who did not respond.

The germline V gene encodes CDR1 SGHRS and CDR2 YFSETQ. V is trimmed back by 4 bases and J by 3 bases, and the junction contains 2 bases that no gene match accounts for. Reading from cysteine to phenylalanine, the CDR3 counts 14 amino acids. Here the CDR3 DNA is all that survives: 42 bases in frame from base 1. As to this clone: What this receptor recognizes is not known. No clone much larger than this one lies a single base away; base qualities are absent.

Patients with autoimmune disease history or receiving systemic immunosuppression were excluded from the trial. Peripheral blood for TCR sequencing was collected from all dose cohorts at baseline, on cycle 4 day 1, and on cycle 7 day 1. The samples were drawn from a first-in-human, open-label, multicenter phase I dose-escalation trial of ivuxolimab. Adults with locally advanced or metastatic melanoma, renal cell carcinoma, hepatocellular carcinoma or head and neck squamous cell carcinoma were enrolled in the trial. Before TCR sequencing, CD4+ T cells and CD8+ T cells were sorted from peripheral blood as separate populations. For sequencing of the TCRbeta CDR3 region, genomic DNA was extracted from the sorted cells. TCRbeta CDR3 regions were sequenced using the immunoSEQ Assay. TCRdb stores this immuneACCESS table with in-frame sequences only. Part of the clones is absent; in the studies checked, under half of the shortfall reflects unresolved V genes, and no reason is known for the rest. The sample records 70,000 or so clones, around 88% of which are singletons. The ten biggest clones cover under 3% of the sample.

Here the chain combines TRBV5-1 and TRBJ2-7; TRBD2 lines up with 12 middle nucleotides. The sequence came from an adult with an advanced solid tumor such as melanoma, head and neck, liver or kidney cancer. Sequencing was performed on CD4+ or CD8+ T cells sorted from blood, taken in a trial of the OX40 agonist ivuxolimab. The DNA sequence follows: TGCGCCAGCAGCCAGACTAGCGGGAGCTACGAGCAGTACTTC. Translated, it reads CASSQTSGSYEQYF.